The clone carrying this TCR beta chain is medium-sized. Its target is not known. The protocol was immunoSEQ multiplex PCR, while the TCRdb copy is restricted to in-frame clones and leaves out a portion. The data contain 25,000 to 35,000 clones, roughly 78% of them seen just once; the ten biggest clones take up about 13%. The CDR3 has 15 amino acids. V was cut by 3 bases and J by 1 base, with 10 bases left in between. Germline CDR1 reads MNHNS; CDR2 reads SASEGT. This sample stems from a study of early stage breast cancer tumors. The wider study: Invasive lobular carcinomas made up about 30% of the 12 ER+/PR+/HER2- tumors.

Overall study findings and caveats: Blood repertoires resembled normal breast more than tumor. Tumors had roughly 2.3-fold higher T cell density and higher clonality than adjacent normal breast tissue.

The rearrangement uses TRBV6-1 and TRBJ1-5; D might be TRBD1 (5 bases). Sample: blood. The TCR originated in a person between 60 and 69 years old with breast cancer. CDR3 sequence: CASSDGAGSNQPQHF. The CDR3 DNA reads as TGTGCCAGCAGTGACGGGGCGGGAAGCAATCAGCCCCAGCATTTT.